The clone carrying this TCR beta chain was recorded a few times. What it recognizes is unknown. The sample belongs to a study of cytomegalovirus exposure and HLA in healthy donors. Study observations and caveats: In a later analysis, HLA-C alleles had the fewest associated TCRs, DRB1 alleles the most. Presence/absence comparisons presumed near-even sequencing depth among donors. Links to common viral pathogens appeared, in a later analysis, for several of the most significant clusters.

PCR involved 60 Vbeta and 13 Jbeta primers. Per the authors' pipeline: About 83 million unique TCR beta chains, 8.5 million to 14 million shared, were counted in a later analysis. Data came from immunoSEQ multiplex PCR; TCRdb stores just in-frame clones and leaves some out. That table furnishes V, J and clone size, whereas the DNA furnished D and trimming. Altogether roughly 65,000 clones are present, around three quarters being singletons, with the ten largest covering almost 4.5%. This sequence originates from a young woman in good health and CMV-seronegative. The sample taken for sequencing was PBMCs.

The CDR3 is CASSLSQGGAEKLFF. The CDR3 DNA reads TGTGCCAGCAGCTTATCCCAGGGCGGCGCTGAAAAACTGTTTTTT. The J gene is TRBJ1-4, the V gene TRBV7-2, with D tentatively TRBD1 (5 bases). The V gene lost 2 bases and the J gene lost 7 bases, with 14 bases spanning the gap. Germline V gene lookup returns CDR1 SGHTA and CDR2 FQGNSA. This CDR3 contains 15 residues.